The rows below give T cell receptor beta chains drawn from one sample of a study of shared clonotypes between healthy human individuals. The repertoire was sequenced with immunoSEQ multiplex PCR; TCRdb's copy has only in-frame clones and lacks some. The sample shows about 1.5 million clones, 96% of them seen only once. The sample consisted of naive CD4+ T cells sorted from blood. These receptors came from a man aged 25-45 years in good health. The CDR3 runs from the conserved cysteine through the conserved F or W. A D gene is named only where the DNA matches it firmly. A row's size may be missing; if present it is once, few, many or a size class.

d_call j_call clone_size v_call cdr3_nt cdr3_aa
. TRBJ1-5 . TRBV28 TGTGCTACCAGAAGGGGGGGTAGCAATCAGCCCCAGCATTTT CATRRGGSNQPQHF
. TRBJ2-1 . TRBV28 TGTGCCAGCAGGGATCAGGTTTACAATGAGCAGTTCTTC CASRDQVYNEQFF
. TRBJ2-7 once TRBV9 TGTGCCAGCAGCGTAGCTGGGAGTGTCGGGATCTACGAGCAGTACTTC CASSVAGSVGIYEQYF
. TRBJ1-1 . TRBV19 TGTGCCAGTAGTACCAGACCGTTGAACACTGAAGCTTTCTTT CASSTRPLNTEAFF
. TRBJ1-5 once TRBV28 TGTGCCAGCAGTTTATCGTCCCCTAGGAGTCAACCCCAGCATTTT CASSLSSPRSQPQHF
TRBD1 TRBJ2-4 . TRBV11-2 TGTGCCAGCAGCTTAGGGACAGGGAACATTCAGTACTTC CASSLGTGNIQYF
. TRBJ1-1 . TRBV5-1 TGCGCCAGCAGCCAACCCGGACAGACGAACACTGAAGCTTTCTTT CASSQPGQTNTEAFF
. TRBJ2-3 . TRBV10-3 TGTGCCATCAGTGATGCCCGGGGAATAGCATCCGATACGCAGTATTTT CAISDARGIASDTQYF
TRBD1 TRBJ2-1 . TRBV19 TGTGCCAGTAGTAGGATCGCAGGGGGCTCTGTTAATGAGCAGTTCTTC CASSRIAGGSVNEQFF
. TRBJ2-7 . TRBV4-1 TGCGCCAGCAGCCGGAGAGGTGGCTACGAGCAGTACTTC CASSRRGGYEQYF
. TRBJ2-3 . TRBV4-3 TGCGCCAGCAGCCAAGCCGATCCCCCAGATACGCAGTATTTT CASSQADPPDTQYF
. TRBJ2-1 . TRBV27 TGTGCCAGCAGTTTGCGGGACTCCCTCGTACGGCAGTTCTTC CASSLRDSLVRQFF
. TRBJ1-4 . TRBV30 TGTGCCTGGAGTGTTGAGGCCGTACTCAGTGAAAAACTGTTTTTT CAWSVEAVLSEKLFF
. TRBJ2-3 . TRBV5-5 TGTGCCAGCAGCCCTCCATGGACTAACACAGATACGCAGTATTTT CASSPPWTNTDTQYF
TRBD2 TRBJ2-5 . TRBV4-2 TGTGCCAGCAGCCTCAGCGGAGCGGGAGACCAAGAGACCCAGTACTTC CASSLSGAGDQETQYF
. TRBJ1-4 . TRBV2 TGTGCCAGCAGTCCAGAAGCAACTAATGAAAAACTGTTTTTT CASSPEATNEKLFF
TRBD1 TRBJ1-1 . TRBV28 TGTGCCAGCAGGCTCGACAGGGGGCGGCTGGGAGCTTTCTTT CASRLDRGRLGAFF